The 29 T cell receptor beta chains below were found in one sample sequenced in a study of cytomegalovirus exposure and HLA in healthy donors. Both 60 Vbeta primers and 13 Jbeta primers went into the PCR. Assay used: immunoSEQ multiplex PCR; TCRdb lists only in-frame clones, some missing. The table records fewer than 250,000 clones, almost 80% of them present only once. Sequenced: PBMCs. Every receptor here comes from a woman aged 18-29 years in good health and CMV-seronegative.

The V and J genes are TRBV5-1 and TRBJ1-2; D gene uncertain. Germline lookup yields CDR1 SGHRS and CDR2 YFSETQ. This CDR3 spans 14 amino acids. V was trimmed by 0 bases and J by 2 bases, leaving 8 bases between them. CDR3 in amino acids: CASSLGQANYGYTF. Written as DNA, the CDR3 is TGCGCCAGCAGCTTGGGGCAGGCCAACTATGGCTACACCTTC. Looking up the rest from reference TRBV5-1 and TRBJ1-2 gives the full variable domain: KAGVTQTPRYLIKTRGQQVTLSCSPISGHRSVSWYQQTPGQGLQFLFEYFSETQRNKGNFPGRFSGRQFSNSRSEMNVSTLELGDSALYLCASSLGQANYGYTFGSGTRLTVV.

J is TRBJ1-3 and V is TRBV10-3; a weak D match, TRBD1 (5 bases). The CDR3 loop spans 14 amino acids. Trimming left V 4 bases short and J 0 bases short, with 7 bases between. Germline assignment: CDR1 ENHRY and CDR2 SYGVKD. The CDR3 DNA follows: TGTGCCATCAGTGGGGGCGTCTCTGGAAACACCATATATTTT. This encodes CAISGGVSGNTIYF.

The V call is TRBV30, the J call TRBJ2-7; D assignment may be TRBD1 or TRBD2 (10 bases each). The germline CDR1 and CDR2 sequences are GTSNPN and SVGIG (reference sequence). This CDR3 is 16 amino acids long. V was shortened by 8 bases and J by 7 bases, with 30 bases between the two germline ends. The CDR3 DNA sequence: TGTGCCGGGGACAGGGGAGGACTAGCGGCTCTTAATGAGCAGTACTTC. Translating it yields CAGDRGGLAALNEQYF. Using reference TRBV30 and TRBJ2-7 for the parts outside the CDR3, the full variable domain is SQTIHQWPATLVQPVGSPLSLECTVEGTSNPNLYWYRQAAGRGLQLLFYSVGIGQISSEVPQNLSASRPQDRQFILSSKKLLLSDSGFYLCAGDRGGLAALNEQYFGPGTRLTVT.

This clone was found a few times. V and J are TRBV28 and TRBJ1-4; D gene ambiguous. The V end lost 3 bases, the J end lost 4 bases, and 12 bases lay between the germline ends. The germline V gene has CDR1 MDHEN and CDR2 SYDVKM. There are 15 residues in the CDR3. In nucleotides, the CDR3 is TGTGCCAGCAGTTTCAATCGACAAGATAATGAAAAACTGTTTTTT. Translating it yields CASSFNRQDNEKLFF. Drawing the rest from reference TRBV28 and TRBJ1-4, the complete variable domain is DVKVTQSSRYLVKRTGEKVFLECVQDMDHENMFWYRQDPGLGLRLIYFSYDVKMKEKGDIPEGYSVSREKKERFSLILESASTNQTSMYLCASSFNRQDNEKLFFGSGTQLSVL.

The chain uses TRBV7-6 and TRBJ2-7; no clear D. This CDR3 is 13 amino acids long. The V end lost 5 bases, the J end lost 3 bases, and 11 bases lay between the germline ends. CDR1 is SGHVS and CDR2 is FNYEAQ in the germline V gene. CDR3 DNA sequence: TGTGCCAGCAGCCCCCGACGGGTCTACGAGCAGTACTTC. Translation: CASSPRRVYEQYF.

This chain connects TRBV6-6 to TRBJ2-7; D ambiguous. Germline V CDR1 and CDR2: MNHNY, SVGAGI (reference sequence). This CDR3 has 11 residues. Between the trimmed V and J ends, which lost 4 bases and 7 bases, there was a span of 8 bases. This CDR3 is CASSSPGEQYF. DNA for the CDR3: TGTGCCAGCAGTTCCCCGGGTGAGCAGTACTTC.

For the CDR3, the DNA is TGTGCCAGCAGTGCAGCAGGGCCATTTAGCAATCAGCCCCAGCATTTT. Protein: CASSAAGPFSNQPQHF. The V gene is TRBV28, the J gene TRBJ1-5; tentative D call: TRBD1 (5 bases). Between the trimmed V and J ends, which lost 5 bases and 0 bases, there was a span of 14 bases. In germline, CDR1 is MDHEN, CDR2 SYDVKM. The CDR3 has 16 residues.

This chain links TRBV19 with TRBJ1-1; TRBD1 might be the D (6 bases). Germline V lookup: CDR1 LNHDA, CDR2 SQIVND (reference sequence). The CDR3 runs 13 residues. Trimming took 10 bases from V and 5 from J, leaving 17 bases between them. The CDR3 sequence: CAIRGGGMTEAFF. CDR3 DNA sequence: TGTGCCATAAGGGGAGGGGGTATGACTGAAGCTTTCTTT.

The J gene is TRBJ1-5, the V gene TRBV7-8, with unresolved D. Trimming took off 0 bases at V and 1 base at J, with 13 bases between the two ends. The CDR3 covers 17 residues. The V gene's germline CDR1 is SGHVS and CDR2 FQNEAQ. This CDR3 reads CASSLAPRSRSNQPQHF. CDR3 sequence (DNA): TGTGCCAGCAGCTTAGCGCCTAGGAGTAGGAGCAATCAGCCCCAGCATTTT. Full variable domain (missing parts from reference TRBV7-8 and TRBJ1-5): GAGVSQSPRYKVAKRGQDVALRCDPISGHVSLFWYQQALGQGPEFLTYFQNEAQLDKSGLPSDRFFAERPEGSVSTLKIQRTQQEDSAVYLCASSLAPRSRSNQPQHFGDGTRLSIL.

This sequence joins TRBV5-6 and TRBJ2-5; 8 bases are a match to TRBD2. Germline loops: CDR1 SGHDT, CDR2 YYEEEE. The length of the CDR3 is 17 residues. The junction had 15 bases not matched to a gene; V was cut back by 4 bases and J by 4 bases. The CDR3: CASSTPGVAGGRETQYF. As DNA, the CDR3 is TGTGCCAGCAGCACCCCGGGGGTGGCGGGGGGACGAGAGACCCAGTACTTC.

This rearrangement joins TRBV28 to TRBJ1-2; the D is unclear. CDR3 length: 13 residues. Germline values: CDR1 MDHEN, CDR2 SYDVKM. Trimming took off 3 bases at V and 5 bases at J, with 10 bases between the two ends. CDR3 DNA: TGTGCCAGCAGTTTGGGCATGAGATATGGCTACACCTTC. Amino acids: CASSLGMRYGYTF.

The J gene is TRBJ1-1, the V gene TRBV19, with D tentatively TRBD1 (5 bases). The CDR3 is 14 amino acids. Germline CDR1 is LNHDA and CDR2 is SQIVND (reference sequence). Deletions cut 3 bases from V and 5 bases from J, with 13 bases between. CDR3 sequence (DNA): TGTGCCAGTAGTATGTCAGGGAGGGGAACTGAAGCTTTCTTT. It specifies CASSMSGRGTEAFF. The full variable domain, rest sourced from reference TRBV19 and TRBJ1-1, is DGGITQSPKYLFRKEGQNVTLSCEQNLNHDAMYWYRQDPGQGLRLIYYSQIVNDFQKGDIAEGYSVSREKKESFPLTVTSAQKNPTAFYLCASSMSGRGTEAFFGQGTRLTVV.

V is TRBV28 and J is TRBJ1-1; a possible D gene is TRBD1 (6 bases). The CDR3 is made up of 14 amino acids. V was cut by 7 bases and J by 0 bases, with 12 bases left in between. Looked up from germline, CDR1 is MDHEN and CDR2 is SYDVKM. This CDR3 is CASTETGMNTEAFF. CDR3 nucleotide sequence: TGTGCCAGCACCGAAACAGGGATGAACACTGAAGCTTTCTTT.

This chain joins TRBV25-1 and TRBJ1-6; TRBD1 matches at 8 bases. The CDR3 covers 15 residues. Germline lookup yields CDR1 MGHDK and CDR2 SYGVNS. J was trimmed by 7 bases and V by 4 bases; bases with no gene match: 6. CDR3 DNA sequence: TGTGCCAGCAGTGGCCGGGACAGGTGGAATTCACCCCTCCACTTT. Encoded protein: CASSGRDRWNSPLHF.

The V call is TRBV2, the J call TRBJ1-6; D is possibly TRBD1 (5 bases). V shed 3 bases and J shed 6 bases, with 15 bases lying between them. The germline CDR1 and CDR2 sequences are SNHLY and FYNNEI. The CDR3 totals 16 residues. The CDR3 bases are TGTGCCAGCAGTGAGGGGGAGGTAAGAAGTAATTCACCCCTCCACTTT. It specifies CASSEGEVRSNSPLHF.

This clone was counted between two and nine times. The V and J genes are TRBV6-1 and TRBJ1-6; D perhaps matches TRBD1 (6 bases). Trimming cost V 7 bases and J 9 bases, with 16 bases left between them. Germline loops: CDR1 MNHNS, CDR2 SASEGT. The CDR3 contains 14 residues. In DNA, the CDR3 is TGTGCCAGCATGGGGGACATACGAGGTTCACCCCTCCACTTT. Its protein product is CASMGDIRGSPLHF.

The chain recombines TRBV5-1 with TRBJ1-2, with D tentatively TRBD1 (5 bases). The ends were cut back, 0 bases at V and 0 bases at J, with 6 bases in the middle. The CDR3 length is 14 residues. CDR1 is SGHRS, CDR2 YFSETQ, per germline. CDR3 nucleotides: TGCGCCAGCAGCTTGGAAGGGGCTAACTATGGCTACACCTTC. As protein: CASSLEGANYGYTF. The entire variable domain, with the rest obtained from reference TRBV5-1 and TRBJ1-2, is as follows: KAGVTQTPRYLIKTRGQQVTLSCSPISGHRSVSWYQQTPGQGLQFLFEYFSETQRNKGNFPGRFSGRQFSNSRSEMNVSTLELGDSALYLCASSLEGANYGYTFGSGTRLTVV.

The genes are TRBV7-2 and TRBJ2-7; TRBD2 aligns across 14 bases. From germline, CDR1 is SGHTA and CDR2 FQGNSA. Trimming cost V 3 bases and J 5 bases; bases outside gene matches: 3. This CDR3 contains 15 residues. The CDR3 DNA sequence: TGTGCCAGCAGCTTGACTAGCGGGGGGGTTCACGAGCAGTACTTC. It translates to CASSLTSGGVHEQYF.

The rearrangement links TRBV15 to TRBJ2-7; 10 nucleotides align to TRBD1. This CDR3 spans 17 amino acids. The J segment lost 3 bases and the V segment lost 8 bases, leaving 16 bases of the junction unmatched. The V gene's germline CDR1 is LNHNV and CDR2 YYDKDF (reference sequence). CDR3 nucleotide sequence: TGTGCCACCGTCACCCGGGACAGGGGATTCGTAGGCTACGAGCAGTACTTC. Its protein is CATVTRDRGFVGYEQYF.

The J gene is TRBJ2-1, the V gene TRBV15, with a weak D call TRBD2 (6 bases). The CDR3 is 15 residues long. Trimming took off 4 bases at V and 7 bases at J, with 17 bases between the two ends. From germline, CDR1 is LNHNV and CDR2 YYDKDF (reference sequence). The CDR3 DNA is TGTGCCACCAGCATCGGGACTTCCCGAGGGAATGAGCAGTTCTTC. Translation: CATSIGTSRGNEQFF. The full variable domain, rest sourced from reference TRBV15 and TRBJ2-1, is DAMVIQNPRYQVTQFGKPVTLSCSQTLNHNVMYWYQQKSSQAPKLLFHYYDKDFNNEADTPDNFQSRRPNTSFCFLDIRSPGLGDTAMYLCATSIGTSRGNEQFFGPGTRLTVL.

The chain employs TRBV6-5 and TRBJ2-3; TRBD1 is a possible D gene (5 bases). Germline V gives CDR1 MNHEY, CDR2 SVGAGI. CDR3 size: 14 residues. Trimming pared 6 bases from V and 8 bases from J, leaving 18 bases between. The CDR3 sequence: CASRPQGLLATQYF. As DNA, the CDR3 is TGTGCCAGCAGACCCCAGGGATTGCTGGCTACGCAGTATTTT.

This clone was seen only a few times. V gene TRBV9 combines with J gene TRBJ2-2; D is unresolved. Germline CDR1 is SGDLS and CDR2 is YYNGEE. The CDR3 contains 12 residues. V dropped 0 bases and J dropped 7 bases, with 4 bases sitting between them. CDR3 in DNA: TGTGCCAGCAGCGTAGACATCGGGGAGCTGTTTTTT. Translation: CASSVDIGELFF.

The chain joins TRBV5-1 to TRBJ2-5, with 7 positions matching TRBD1. CDR1 and CDR2 from the germline V gene are SGHRS and YFSETQ. This CDR3 has 15 amino acids. V lost 3 bases and J lost 5; bases outside the gene matches: 10. Here the CDR3 reads CASSSQGDPLETQYF. Here the CDR3 DNA reads TGCGCCAGCAGCTCCCAGGGGGACCCTTTGGAGACCCAGTACTTC.

This clone was recorded once. The chain combines TRBV27 with TRBJ1-1, with unresolved D. CDR1 is MNHEY, CDR2 SMNVEV, per germline (reference sequence). Trimming left V 4 bases short and J 1 base short, with 10 bases between. CDR3 length: 14 residues. CDR3 in DNA: TGTGCCAGCAGTTGGCAGGCGACGAACACTGAAGCTTTCTTT. Amino acids: CASSWQATNTEAFF.

This CDR3 is CASSETFEQPIYEQYF. The CDR3, as DNA: TGTGCCAGCAGTGAAACATTTGAACAACCGATTTACGAGCAGTACTTC. The chain has TRBV6-1 and TRBJ2-7; no reliable D call. CDR1 is MNHNS, CDR2 SASEGT, per germline. Deletions cut 2 bases from V and 4 bases from J, with 18 bases between. CDR3 length: 16 amino acids.

The chain's CDR3 is CASSLLLSAWGRQGRQPQHF. The CDR3 coding sequence is TGTGCCAGCAGTTTATTACTCAGCGCCTGGGGAAGACAGGGTCGGCAGCCCCAGCATTTT. The chain couples TRBV28 to TRBJ1-5; 7 positions match TRBD1. The V gene end was trimmed by 1 base and the J gene end by 7 bases; junction bases not matched to a gene: 22. Germline CDR1 MDHEN, CDR2 SYDVKM. The CDR3 loop spans 20 amino acids.

This clone was seen only a few times. The chain joins TRBV5-1 to TRBJ1-4; 11 bases are shared with TRBD1. In germline, CDR1 is SGHRS, CDR2 YFSETQ. The CDR3 runs to 16 residues. V trimming: 4 bases; J trimming: 8 bases; junction bases outside the gene matches: 10. The CDR3 is CASSPRTGGGQEKLFF. DNA of the CDR3: TGCGCCAGCAGCCCGAGGACAGGGGGCGGTCAGGAAAAACTGTTTTTT.

The V call is TRBV6-1, the J call TRBJ2-7; 12 bases line up with TRBD1. Per germline, CDR1 MNHNS and CDR2 SASEGT. This CDR3 is 14 amino acids long. V was clipped by 11 bases and J by 2 bases; unmatched bases: 7. CDR3 residues: CASQGTGGPYEQYF. CDR3 in DNA: TGTGCCTCCCAGGGGACAGGGGGCCCCTACGAGCAGTACTTC.

The V gene is TRBV2, the J gene TRBJ2-1, with unresolved D. The CDR3 loop spans 14 amino acids. Trimming pared 4 bases from V and 5 bases from J, leaving 12 bases between. Per germline, CDR1 SNHLY and CDR2 FYNNEI. The CDR3 coding sequence is TGTGCCAGCAGTGTGTCTCAGGCAAACAATGAGCAGTTCTTC. This gives the protein CASSVSQANNEQFF.